Presented here are 10 T cell receptor beta chains from one specimen sequenced in a study of blood T cell repertoires in COVID-19. The protocol was immunoSEQ multiplex PCR, while the TCRdb copy is restricted to in-frame clones and leaves out a portion. The table shows hundreds of thousands of clones, with around nine tenths occurring only once. Source material: PBMCs or T cells enriched from blood (not recorded which). Receptors originate from a woman in her fifties or sixties who had been exposed to COVID-19.

This rearrangement joins TRBV2 to TRBJ1-6, with D unresolved. The V gene's germline CDR1 is SNHLY and CDR2 FYNNEI. This CDR3 is 15 amino acids long. The V and J ends lost 6 bases and 7 bases respectively, with 16 bases between them. CDR3 nucleotide sequence: TGTGCCAGCAGGGACCAGACGGGGAGGAATTCACCCCTCCACTTT. It translates to CASRDQTGRNSPLHF. The whole variable domain, filled in from reference TRBV2 and TRBJ1-6, reads EPEVTQTPSHQVTQMGQEVILRCVPISNHLYFYWYRQILGQKVEFLVSFYNNEISEKSEIFDDQFSVERPDGSNFTLKIRSTKLEDSAMYFCASRDQTGRNSPLHFGNGTRLTVT.

The chain uses TRBV6-5 and TRBJ1-4; D uncertain. Per the germline V gene, CDR1 is MNHEY and CDR2 is SVGAGI. This CDR3 contains 14 residues. Trimming left V 4 bases short and J 8 bases short, with 14 bases between. The CDR3 is CASSSAGVSEKLFF. CDR3 DNA sequence: TGTGCCAGCAGTTCGGCCGGGGTCAGCGAAAAACTGTTTTTT.

The chain couples TRBV19 to TRBJ2-2, with TRBD1 matching 7 bases. Germline CDR1 LNHDA, CDR2 SQIVND (reference sequence). Trimming at V came to 1 base and at J to 2 bases, leaving 1 base not matched to a gene. This CDR3 comprises 15 residues. This chain's CDR3 is CASSIGQGNTGELFF. The CDR3 coding sequence is TGTGCCAGTAGTATAGGACAGGGAAACACCGGGGAGCTGTTTTTT.

The V gene is TRBV27, the J gene TRBJ1-4, with unresolved D. V was shortened by 4 bases and J by 4 bases, with 10 bases between the two germline ends. This CDR3 spans 14 amino acids. The germline CDR1 and CDR2 sequences are MNHEY and SMNVEV (reference sequence). The CDR3 DNA reads as TGTGCCAGCAGTTCCGAACGCTATAATGAAAAACTGTTTTTT. It encodes CASSSERYNEKLFF.

In DNA form, the CDR3 reads TGTGCCAGCAGCCTGACTAGCGGACCCTACGAGCAGTACTTC. Its translation: CASSLTSGPYEQYF. The chain couples TRBV9 to TRBJ2-7, with 9 bases matching TRBD2. Germline-derived CDR1 and CDR2 are SGDLS and YYNGEE. The junction had 4 bases not matched to a gene; V was cut back by 4 bases and J by 2 bases. The CDR3 covers 14 residues.

The genes are TRBV7-6 and TRBJ2-5; 9 nucleotides align to TRBD2. CDR3 length equals 16 residues. Trimming took 2 bases from V and 5 from J; bases not matched to a gene: 9. CDR1 and CDR2 (germline): SGHVS, FNYEAQ. The CDR3 sequence is CASSLSLAGLRETQYF. The CDR3, as DNA: TGTGCCAGCAGCTTATCCCTAGCGGGGCTTCGGGAGACCCAGTACTTC.

This sequence joins TRBV11-2 and TRBJ2-7, with D perhaps matching TRBD1 (5 bases). V was clipped by 5 bases and J by 2 bases, with 10 bases between them. From germline, CDR1 is SGHAT and CDR2 FQNNGV. This CDR3 comprises 13 residues. This CDR3 is CASSRDSPYEQYF. CDR3 in DNA: TGTGCCAGCAGCCGAGACAGTCCCTACGAGCAGTACTTC.

CDR3 sequence: CASSLGLAGLQETQYF. The CDR3 DNA reads TGTGCCAGCAGCCTGGGACTAGCGGGGCTCCAAGAGACCCAGTACTTC. The chain carries TRBV3-1 (or the pseudogene TRBV3-2) and TRBJ2-5, with 13 bases aligning to TRBD2. CDR3 length equals 16 residues. The ends lost 4 bases at V and 1 base at J; junction bases unmatched: 3. The germline V gene encodes CDR1 LGHDT and CDR2 YNNKEL (reference sequence).

The genes are TRBV7-2 and TRBJ1-6; tentative D call: TRBD1 (5 bases). The CDR3 has 17 amino acids. V gave up 1 base and J gave up 9 bases, with 19 bases separating them. Germline CDR1 and CDR2: SGHTA and FQGNSA. CDR3 residues: CASSLEGLGGWGSPLHF. The CDR3, as DNA: TGTGCCAGCAGCTTAGAAGGTTTGGGGGGATGGGGTTCACCCCTCCACTTT.

A single count supports this clone. The chain links TRBV6-1 to TRBJ1-5, with D perhaps matching TRBD1 (5 bases). This CDR3 is built from 16 residues. CDR1 and CDR2 from the germline V gene are MNHNS and SASEGT. Trimming stripped 2 bases from V and 0 bases from J, with 11 bases between. The CDR3 is CASSELTGYSNQPQHF. In nucleotides, the CDR3 is TGTGCCAGCAGTGAACTCACAGGTTATAGCAATCAGCCCCAGCATTTT.